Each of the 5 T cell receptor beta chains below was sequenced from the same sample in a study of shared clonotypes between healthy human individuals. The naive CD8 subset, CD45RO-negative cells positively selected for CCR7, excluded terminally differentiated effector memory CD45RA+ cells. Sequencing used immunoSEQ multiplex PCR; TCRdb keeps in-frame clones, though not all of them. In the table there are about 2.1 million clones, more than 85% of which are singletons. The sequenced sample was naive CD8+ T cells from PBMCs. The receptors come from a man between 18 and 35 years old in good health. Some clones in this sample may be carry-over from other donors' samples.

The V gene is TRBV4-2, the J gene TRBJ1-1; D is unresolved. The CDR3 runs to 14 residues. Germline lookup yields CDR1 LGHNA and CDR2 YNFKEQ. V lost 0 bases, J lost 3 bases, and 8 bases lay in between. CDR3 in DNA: TGTGCCAGCAGCCAAGATGAGGGATACACTGAAGCTTTCTTT. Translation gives CASSQDEGYTEAFF.

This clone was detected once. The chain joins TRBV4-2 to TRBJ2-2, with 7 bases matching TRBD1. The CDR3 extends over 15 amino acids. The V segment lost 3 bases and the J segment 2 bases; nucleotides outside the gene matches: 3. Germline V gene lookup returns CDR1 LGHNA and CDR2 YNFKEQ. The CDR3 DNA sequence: TGTGCCAGCAGCCAGGGACAGAAAAACACCGGGGAGCTGTTTTTT. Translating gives CASSQGQKNTGELFF.

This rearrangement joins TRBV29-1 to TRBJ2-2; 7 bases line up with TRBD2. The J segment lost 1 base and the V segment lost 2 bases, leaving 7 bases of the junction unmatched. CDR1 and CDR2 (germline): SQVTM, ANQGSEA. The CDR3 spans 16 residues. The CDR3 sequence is CSVEPLAGENTGELFF. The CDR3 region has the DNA TGCAGCGTTGAACCCCTCGCGGGAGAGAACACCGGGGAGCTGTTTTTT.

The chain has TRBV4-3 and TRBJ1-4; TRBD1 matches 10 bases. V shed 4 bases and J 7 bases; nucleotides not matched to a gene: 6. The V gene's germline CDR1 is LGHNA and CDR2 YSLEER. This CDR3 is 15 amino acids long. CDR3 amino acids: CASSLLGTGVEKLFF. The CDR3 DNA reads TGCGCCAGCAGCCTCCTGGGGACAGGGGTTGAAAAACTGTTTTTT.

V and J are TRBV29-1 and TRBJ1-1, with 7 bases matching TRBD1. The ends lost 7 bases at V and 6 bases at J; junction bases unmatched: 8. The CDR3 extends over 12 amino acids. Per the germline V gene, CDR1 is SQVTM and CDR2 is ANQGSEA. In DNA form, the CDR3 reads TGCAGCGGATGGACAGGCGGCCCTGAAGCTTTCTTT. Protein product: CSGWTGGPEAFF.